The clone carrying this T cell receptor (beta chain) was recorded a few times. No antigen is known for it. This sample stems from a study of blood T cells in healthy people across ages. Findings and caveats of the study: More naive CD4+ cells and higher diversity were found in long-lived than in aged donors.

V was clipped by 6 bases and J by 8 bases, with 10 bases between them. This CDR3 is built from 11 residues. Per the germline V gene, CDR1 is MRHNA and CDR2 is SNTAGT. Next came a second PCR, run for about 7 to 12 cycles, which used a sample-barcoded 5' primer along with a J-beta primer mix. Through a template-switch adaptor with 12 random nucleotides, each cDNA molecule received a tag. From each sample, at least 3 million paired-end reads containing CDR3 were obtained. TCRdb re-called the 5' RACE reads with MiXCR, one entry per CDR3 protein. The sample shows some 1.4 million distinct CDR3 sequences, roughly 40% of them seen only once.

The receptor comes from a woman aged 18 to 35 in good health. The source material was blood. This sequence joins TRBV6-4 and TRBJ1-2; D ambiguous. CDR3 residues: CASRGEEGYTF. CDR3 in DNA: TGTGCCAGCAGGGGAGAGGAAGGCTACACCTTC.